This TCR beta chain was sequenced in a study of cytomegalovirus exposure and HLA in healthy donors (dated by TCRdb to about 2017). With regard to the full study: According to an earlier analysis of 550 to 700 of the donors, about 170 million T cells yielded some 110 million unique TCR beta sequences and about 280 Gb of sequence data. All discovery cohort repertoires had been generated using a single sequencing platform. Of the roughly 400 genotyped donors, over 80% were placed in the genetic ancestry cluster associated with self-reported Caucasian donors. The later analysis used no new phenotypic data to find candidate immune exposures, relying instead on TCR beta sequences and their occurrence across donors. Several DR-DQ haplotypes were handled as single units for association and clustering because linkage in the cohort was strong. High-throughput TCR immunosequencing, statistical association of individual TCRs with disease status, and machine learning were combined to predict cytomegalovirus infection status. In a later analysis, previously published TCR beta repertoires from roughly 710 donors were re-analyzed and high-resolution HLA genotyping was added so that TCR occurrence patterns could be studied. Besides the first cohort of roughly 660 subjects, a separate validation cohort made up of around 120 different subjects was used. Donor age, sex, ethnicity and CMV serostatus were collected together with the repertoire data. An early release covering more than 500 HLA-typed donors comprised roughly 300 gigabases of sequencing data and tens of millions of unique TCR sequences. HLA typing covered class I and class II loci at four-digit resolution. A later genetic analysis used genome-wide SNP genotypes for about 65% of the roughly 670 donors, treating that subset as a discovery cohort. In an earlier analysis of about 590 of the donors, high-throughput TCR beta sequencing was used to judge whether each TCR beta V gene segment behaved as functional or pseudogenic. Typing coverage varied by locus: roughly 629-640 donors for A, B, C, DRB1 and DQB1; about 520 for DQA1; about 570 for DPA1; about 450 for DPB1. Using immunosequencing, the study profiled T cell repertoires from 500 to 800 subjects and related those repertoires to cytomegalovirus serostatus. The study was designed to test whether signatures of past pathogen exposure could be identified by cataloging public T cell receptors. On average, roughly 240,000 unique TCR beta nucleotide sequences were sequenced per donor among several hundred genotyped donors of the cohort, with roughly a sixth of those sequences being non-productive.

V lost 6 bases and J lost 1 base, and the count of bases not matched to a germline gene is 7. From a lookup of the germline V gene, CDR1 and CDR2 are MNHEY and SVGAGI. The CDR3 contains 15 residues, cysteine and phenylalanine counted. Of all the DNA, just the CDR3 is kept, 45 bases in frame from base 1. The cohort consisted of some 730 healthy bone marrow donors. At the time of sampling, all cohort members were nominally healthy, though unrecorded immune exposures were likely present. The donor tested CMV seronegative, placing the donor among the roughly 340 seronegative members of the cohort. Every donor gave a peripheral blood sample, and the peripheral blood mononuclear cells from that sample were used for TCR beta sequencing. The Qiagen DNeasy Blood Extraction Kit was used to extract genomic DNA from the blood cell samples. The investigation overall reported the following: When HLA alleles, especially DR and DQ, strongly co-occurred, attributing TCR associations to individual alleles was difficult. Some IMGT-functional V segments, including TRBV6-2 and TRBV6-3, could not be distinguished by the 87-base-pair reads and were therefore excluded. The study listed over 150 TCR beta chains as associated with cytomegalovirus. In a later analysis, the rate of TCR association differed among HLA loci, with DRB1 alleles having the most associated TCRs and HLA-C alleles having the fewest. Cytomegalovirus status was reported to be diagnosed by the classifier with high specificity and sensitivity in both the original and validation cohorts. This cohort had only TCR beta chains sequenced, and the lack of alpha or paired-chain data limited which features could be detected. A later analysis found that most CMV-associated TCR beta chains appeared HLA-restricted, with HLA associations seemingly driven largely by CMV exposure. In a later genetic analysis, fewer N-insertions in productive TCRs were reported among donors in an Asian-associated ancestry cluster than the roughly 700-donor mean. Because some donors lacked HLA typing at each locus, the association tests relied only on the typed subset. In an earlier analysis of 587 of the donors, most TCR beta V segments appeared in productive rearrangements about 87% or about 30% of the time, broadly matching IMGT annotations. CMV serostatus was the only immune exposure information available for the cohort. The presence/absence analyses assumed that sequencing depth was roughly uniform across donors, and that assumption may not be true. In a later analysis, HLA-associated TCR beta chains were found to be more clonally expanded and to have lower generation probabilities than equally common non-associated chains. Because counts were too low, seventeen rarely observed V segments, including chromosome 9 orphons, were excluded from the earlier analysis of 587 of the donors. Correlated functional status among segregating V segments might be attributable to linkage disequilibrium, but an unknown experimental factor could not be ruled out. At a false discovery rate of 0.05, a later analysis linked about 17,000 TCR beta sequences to specific HLA alleles. It was suggested by the authors that the approach could potentially be generalized to other disease states and immunological phenotypes. A few of the identified cytomegalovirus-associated TCR beta chains were confirmed in vitro to be specific for cytomegalovirus antigens. Across donors, most TCR sequences were observed very rarely, whereas some public TCRs were present in many individuals. V-gene and J-gene trimming of TCR beta chains was associated with a missense DCLRE1C variant in a later genetic analysis, and the association was replicated in an independent cohort. A further reported finding was that TCR beta sequences accurately predicted the HLA-A and HLA-B alleles for most subjects in the first cohort. A cluster of highly shared sequence variants was judged likely to represent a technical artifact of the sequencing pipeline. According to a later analysis, parvovirus B19, influenza, CMV and Epstein-Barr virus appeared linked to several top co-occurrence clusters.

As regards this clone: This clone's antigen is unknown.

Library creation used the immunoSEQ multiplex PCR assay. For the multiplex PCR, a mixture combining 60 forward primers for TCR Vbeta segments and 13 reverse primers for TCR Jbeta segments was used. The CDR3 region of rearranged TCR beta genes was amplified from genomic DNA by a multiplex PCR assay. The Illumina HiSeq System was used to sequence the amplified TCR beta libraries as 87-base-pair reads. In the paper's pipeline: Across the roughly 670 repertoires, a later analysis counted approximately 83 million unique TCR beta chains, some 11 million of which were shared by at least two donors. Raw reads were error-corrected and collapsed into unique sequences with a nearest-neighbor algorithm that merged closely related sequences to remove PCR and sequencing errors. V, D and J gene segments were assigned by aligning CDR3 sequences to IMGT reference sequences. Each retained sequence needed at least a six-nucleotide match to both a V gene segment and a J gene segment. A rearrangement was called productive if the CDR3 had no stop codons and remained in frame with V and J, and every other rearrangement was called non-productive. CDR3 was defined according to IMGT convention as the region running from the second conserved V-encoded cysteine to the conserved J-encoded phenylalanine. The earlier analysis of around 640 of the donors excluded sequences that lacked an unambiguous match to a single V gene segment. An earlier analysis of under 750 of the donors called V segments functional above 56.7% productive rearrangements and segregating when the between-donor standard deviation exceeded 5%. A statistical classification framework was built to diagnose cytomegalovirus status from the catalog of TCR beta chain sequences. V and J gene assignment, in a later analysis, came from comparing TCR nucleotide sequences with IMGT/GENE-DB human TR gene sequences. The TCRdist pipeline was used in a later analysis to assign CDR3 sequences and most-parsimonious VDJ recombination scenarios. In a later analysis, every TCR beta chain was defined by the combination of its CDR3 amino acid sequence and its V-gene family, and reads without a unique V-gene family were dropped. A later analysis removed 550 to 700 highly shared, low-generation-probability nucleotide sequences to deal with suspected cross-contamination and a sequencing artifact. A later analysis calculated a clonal expansion index for each public chain from normalized within-repertoire ranks of inferred template counts. A later analysis computed generation probabilities with a VDJ recombination model fitted to out-of-frame rearrangements, and checked the results against IGoR. In a later analysis, TCR-TCR, TCR-HLA and TCR-CMV co-occurrence was scored with hypergeometric tests, and a repertoire-size bias correction was applied to TCR pairs. To estimate false discovery rates, a later analysis permuted the HLA or CMV assignments 20 times. In a later analysis, co-occurring TCRs were grouped using DBSCAN, with TCRdist sequence similarity added in when clustering inside HLA-allele-positive subsets. Repertoires with fewer than 30,000 or more than 120,000 public chains, plus five repertoires with anomalous nucleotide sharing, were excluded from co-occurrence clustering. The clones in this table, taken by TCRdb from immuneACCESS, are in-frame only. Not every clone is retained; where verified, under half of the shortfall comes from an unresolved V gene, and the cause of the rest is unknown. V and J calls and clone size are as listed in that table; D and trimming were resolved from the DNA. The sample table on file contains more than 70,000 clones. The leading ten clones occupy roughly 1.5% of the sample.

The source of this sequence is a woman aged 60 to 75 in good health and CMV-seronegative. The sequence joins TRBV6-5 to TRBJ2-5, with 8 bases in between that match TRBD2. Sequencing was performed on PBMCs. The DNA sequence reads TGTGCCAGCAGCCTTAGCGGGGCCGCCCAAGAGACCCAGTACTTC. Translated, it reads CASSLSGAAQETQYF.